A selection of T cell receptor beta chains follows, all from one sample in a study of cytomegalovirus exposure and HLA in healthy donors. TCRdb keeps only in-frame clones here, not all; method: immunoSEQ multiplex PCR. The table shows 140,000 to 150,000 clones, with around 77% occurring only once. The sequenced material came from PBMCs. These receptors all come from a middle-aged woman in good health and CMV-seropositive. Both conserved end residues are part of each CDR3. A D gene is named only where the DNA matches it firmly. Part of the rows lack a size; the others show once, few, many or a class for expanded clones.

abundance	v_gene	j_gene	d_gene	CDR3aa	CDR3nt
NA	TRBV9	TRBJ1-3	TRBD1	CASSANPGGLSGNTIYF	TGTGCCAGCAGCGCAAACCCAGGGGGTTTGTCTGGAAACACCATATATTTT
few	TRBV5-1	TRBJ1-1	NA	CASSYKTVNTEAFF	TGCGCCAGCAGCTATAAGACAGTGAACACTGAAGCTTTCTTT
NA	TRBV10-3	TRBJ1-5	NA	CAISEPGGPQHF	TGTGCCATCAGTGAGCCCGGGGGGCCCCAGCATTTT
few	TRBV2	TRBJ1-3	NA	CASSVAGTSLPYSGNTIYF	TGTGCCAGCAGTGTGGCAGGCACCTCCCTTCCATACTCTGGAAACACCATATATTTT
once	TRBV18	TRBJ1-5	NA	CASSLRGGDQPQHF	TGTGCCAGCTCACTACGGGGTGGAGATCAGCCCCAGCATTTT
NA	TRBV29-1	TRBJ1-6	TRBD1	CSVEKQGDNSPLHF	TGCAGCGTTGAGAAGCAGGGGGATAATTCACCCCTCCACTTT
NA	TRBV5-1	TRBJ2-7	TRBD1	CASTPQGDISYEQYF	TGCGCCAGCACCCCTCAGGGGGACATTTCCTACGAGCAGTACTTC
NA	TRBV19	TRBJ1-2	NA	CASSNVGYGYTF	TGTGCCAGTAGTAACGTCGGGTATGGCTACACCTTC
few	TRBV7-9	TRBJ2-7	TRBD2	CSSSPTSDFYEQYF	TGTTCCAGCAGCCCGACTAGCGATTTCTACGAGCAGTACTTC
NA	TRBV5-1	TRBJ2-2	TRBD2	CASSYSSSGATGELFF	TGCGCCAGCAGCTACTCATCTAGCGGCGCTACCGGGGAGCTGTTTTTT
NA	TRBV6-6	TRBJ1-2	TRBD1	CASSPRTGDGYTF	TGTGCCAGCAGCCCTCGGACAGGGGATGGCTACACCTTC
NA	TRBV28	TRBJ2-1	TRBD2	CASSLPPGAGGSSYNEQFF	TGTGCCAGCAGTTTACCCCCGGGTGCGGGGGGTAGCTCCTACAATGAGCAGTTCTTC
NA	TRBV11-3	TRBJ2-3	NA	CASSFGGVSADTQYF	TGTGCCAGCAGCTTCGGGGGAGTATCCGCAGATACGCAGTATTTT
NA	TRBV18	TRBJ2-7	TRBD1	CASSPGTGGYEQYF	TGTGCCAGCTCACCGGGGACAGGGGGCTACGAGCAGTACTTC
NA	TRBV6-1	TRBJ2-7	NA	CASSGAADSYEQYF	TGTGCCAGCAGTGGCGCGGCTGACTCCTACGAGCAGTACTTC
NA	TRBV19	TRBJ1-6	TRBD1	CASSSGTGNRNSPLHF	TGTGCCAGTAGTAGCGGGACAGGGAATCGCAATTCACCCCTCCACTTT
NA	TRBV5-6	TRBJ2-7	NA	CASSPQQGRQYF	TGTGCCAGCAGCCCTCAGCAGGGTCGGCAGTACTTC
few	TRBV6-5	TRBJ1-5	NA	CASSPPGQSHQPQHF	TGTGCCAGCAGTCCCCCTGGACAAAGCCATCAGCCCCAGCATTTT
NA	TRBV5-1	TRBJ1-6	TRBD1	CASSLGTGQQPLHF	TGCGCCAGCAGCTTGGGGACAGGGCAGCAGCCCCTCCACTTT
NA	TRBV5-1	TRBJ2-1	NA	CASSLEARGNEQFF	TGCGCCAGCAGCTTGGAGGCCAGGGGCAATGAGCAGTTCTTC
few	TRBV6-1	TRBJ1-3	NA	CASSLRGFGNTIYF	TGTGCCAGCAGTTTACGGGGTTTCGGAAACACCATATATTTT
NA	TRBV19	TRBJ2-1	TRBD2	CASSILAGGHNEQFF	TGTGCCAGTAGTATTCTGGCGGGGGGCCACAATGAGCAGTTCTTC
NA	TRBV5-6	TRBJ1-5	TRBD1	CASSSEIQGQTHNQPQHF	TGTGCCAGCAGCTCGGAGATACAGGGGCAGACACACAATCAGCCCCAGCATTTT
NA	TRBV4-1	TRBJ1-1	NA	CASSQGEGGTEAFF	TGCGCCAGCAGCCAAGGGGAGGGTGGGACTGAAGCTTTCTTT
NA	TRBV5-1	TRBJ2-1	TRBD2	CASSILAGGPREQFF	TGCGCCAGCAGTATACTAGCGGGGGGCCCGAGAGAGCAGTTCTTC
NA	TRBV6-6	TRBJ1-2	TRBD1	CATHPGQGDGYTF	TGTGCCACCCACCCCGGACAGGGCGATGGCTACACCTTC
few	TRBV28	TRBJ2-5	TRBD1	CASRQGWGETQYF	TGTGCCAGCAGACAGGGGTGGGGAGAGACCCAGTACTTC
NA	TRBV30	TRBJ1-2	NA	CAWAHSRADYGYTF	TGTGCCTGGGCCCACTCCAGGGCCGACTATGGCTACACCTTC
few	TRBV6-4	TRBJ2-7	TRBD1	CASSVLRTGGSRWREQYF	TGTGCCAGCAGTGTCCTGAGGACAGGGGGCTCTAGATGGCGGGAGCAGTACTTC
NA	TRBV6-1	TRBJ2-5	TRBD1	CATDGQGKETQYF	TGTGCCACAGATGGACAGGGGAAAGAGACCCAGTACTTC
NA	TRBV6-5	TRBJ1-5	TRBD1	CASSLGTGHNQPQHF	TGTGCCAGCAGTCTCGGGACAGGCCACAATCAGCCCCAGCATTTT
few	TRBV6-5	TRBJ1-5	NA	CAISESEYQPQHF	TGTGCCATCAGTGAGTCGGAGTATCAGCCCCAGCATTTT
NA	TRBV25-1	TRBJ1-2	TRBD1	CASWDRDRTNYGYTF	TGTGCCAGCTGGGACCGGGACAGGACTAACTATGGCTACACCTTC
NA	TRBV5-1	TRBJ2-1	TRBD2	CASSSGLAGGDEQFF	TGCGCCAGCAGCTCGGGACTAGCGGGGGGAGATGAGCAGTTCTTC
NA	TRBV6-1	TRBJ2-7	TRBD2	CASSGGLAGALYEQYF	TGTGCCAGCAGTGGGGGACTAGCGGGGGCCCTCTACGAGCAGTACTTC
once	TRBV28	TRBJ2-5	NA	CASGSGGRGSETQYF	TGTGCCAGCGGGAGCGGGGGCAGGGGGTCAGAGACCCAGTACTTC
NA	TRBV10-3	TRBJ2-7	NA	CAISERQAGVYEQYF	TGTGCCATCAGTGAGCGACAGGCCGGGGTTTACGAGCAGTACTTC
NA	TRBV2	TRBJ1-2	NA	CASTKLNTANYGYTF	TGTGCCAGCACCAAATTAAACACAGCTAACTATGGCTACACCTTC
NA	TRBV5-4	TRBJ2-1	NA	CASTAGNSYNEQFF	TGTGCCAGCACCGCGGGGAATTCCTACAATGAGCAGTTCTTC
NA	TRBV18	TRBJ2-1	NA	CASSPAATSYNEQFF	TGTGCCAGCTCACCAGCGGCTACCTCCTACAATGAGCAGTTCTTC
once	TRBV10-2	TRBJ2-7	TRBD1	CASVSGTGGYEQYF	TGCGCCAGCGTATCCGGGACAGGGGGCTACGAGCAGTACTTC
NA	TRBV2	TRBJ2-1	NA	CASSNTDSAYNEQFF	TGTGCCAGCAGCAATACGGACTCTGCCTACAATGAGCAGTTCTTC
NA	TRBV11-3	TRBJ1-3	TRBD1	CASSLGEWGQKF	TGTGCCAGCAGCCTTGGGGAATGGGGACAGAAGTTT
NA	TRBV5-6	TRBJ2-5	TRBD2	CASRLQGTSGRETQYF	TGTGCCAGCCGACTTCAGGGCACTAGCGGGCGGGAGACCCAGTACTTC
NA	TRBV2	TRBJ2-5	TRBD2	CASRTAGLGETQYF	TGTGCCAGCAGAACAGCGGGGCTGGGGGAGACCCAGTACTTC